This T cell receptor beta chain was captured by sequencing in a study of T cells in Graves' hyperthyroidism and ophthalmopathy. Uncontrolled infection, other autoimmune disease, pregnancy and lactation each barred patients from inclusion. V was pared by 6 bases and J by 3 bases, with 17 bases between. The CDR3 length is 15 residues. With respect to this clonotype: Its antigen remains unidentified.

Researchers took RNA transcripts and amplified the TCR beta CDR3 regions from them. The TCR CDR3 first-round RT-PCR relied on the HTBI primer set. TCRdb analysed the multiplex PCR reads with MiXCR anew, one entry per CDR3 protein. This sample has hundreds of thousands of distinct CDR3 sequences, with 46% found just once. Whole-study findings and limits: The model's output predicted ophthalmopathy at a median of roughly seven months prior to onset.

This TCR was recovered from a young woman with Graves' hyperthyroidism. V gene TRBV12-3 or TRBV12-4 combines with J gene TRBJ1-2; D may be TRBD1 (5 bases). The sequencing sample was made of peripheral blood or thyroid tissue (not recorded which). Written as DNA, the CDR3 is TGTGCCAGCAGCCGGGAGCCTCCGGGGCACTATGGCTACACCTTC. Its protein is CASSREPPGHYGYTF.